This T cell receptor beta chain was captured in a study of blood T cell repertoires in COVID-19. Study-level information: T cells, B-cell-depleted T cells, or PBMCs supplied cDNA or gDNA.

In the original workflow: Estimated nucleated cell counts came from reference gene primer amplification. TCRdb's copy holds only in-frame clones and misses some; the assay was immunoSEQ multiplex PCR. V and J calls and clone size are copied from that table; D and trimming were computed from the DNA. Of about 14,000 clones in the sample, 87% were seen once. There are 12 residues in the CDR3. Germline V gene sequence: CDR1 MNHEY, CDR2 SVGAGI. Trimming took 8 bases from V and 3 from J, leaving 9 bases between them. The specimen sequenced was peripheral blood. The receptor comes from a human donor with active COVID-19. The donor label of this sample is uncertain. The rearrangement uses TRBV6-5 and TRBJ2-3; TRBD2 might be the D (7 bases). CDR3 in DNA: TGTGCCAGCGGGGGGGCGACAGATACGCAGTATTTT. Its protein is CASGGATDTQYF.